These T cell receptor beta chains were read from a single sample in a study of blood T cells in healthy people across ages. TCRdb called the 5' RACE reads again in MiXCR, with one record for every CDR3 protein. The repertoire holds hundreds of thousands of distinct CDR3 sequences, less than 35% seen once, with 17% in the top ten. Sequencing input: blood. The receptor set was obtained from an elderly woman in good health. The CDR3 runs from the conserved cysteine through the conserved F or W. The D gene is left open where the match is weak. Only part of the rows carry a size: once, few, many, or a class if the clone is expanded.

D,size,J,V,CDR3,DNA
-,many,TRBJ2-7,TRBV5-5,CASSSGWPDYEQYF,TGTGCCAGCAGCTCTGGATGGCCGGATTACGAGCAGTACTTC
-,-,TRBJ2-5,TRBV20-1,CSTQRVDIQTQYF,TGCAGTACCCAGCGAGTAGACATCCAGACCCAGTACTTC
-,few,TRBJ2-1,TRBV20-1,CSAVRIKEQFF,TGCAGTGCGGTACGTATCAAGGAGCAGTTCTTC
-,-,TRBJ1-4,TRBV20-1,CSARRGTEKLFF,TGCAGTGCTAGACGGGGGACTGAAAAACTGTTTTTT
TRBD1,few,TRBJ1-2,TRBV12-3/TRBV12-4,CASTRGGLVFYGYTF,TGTGCCAGCACCAGAGGGGGCCTCGTCTTCTATGGCTACACCTTC
TRBD1,-,TRBJ2-7,TRBV20-1,CSARRQGGFDEQYF,TGCAGTGCTAGGAGACAGGGGGGTTTCGACGAGCAGTACTTC
-,few,TRBJ1-2,TRBV6-2/TRBV6-3,CASSCGGGKADYGYTF,TGTGCCAGCAGTTGCGGAGGGGGGAAGGCTGACTATGGCTACACCTTC
-,few,TRBJ2-5,TRBV11-3,CASSLASSQGQKTQYF,TGTGCCAGCAGCTTAGCCTCGAGCCAGGGTCAGAAGACCCAGTACTTC
TRBD2,few,TRBJ2-3,TRBV9,CASSISGVSTDTQYF,TGTGCCAGCAGCATTAGCGGGGTAAGCACAGATACGCAGTATTTT
-,-,TRBJ2-1,TRBV7-3,CASSLFGGASEQFF,TGTGCCAGCAGCTTATTTGGGGGGGCGAGCGAGCAGTTCTTC
TRBD1,-,TRBJ2-4,TRBV30,CAWDIGTGYPIQYF,TGTGCCTGGGATATCGGGACAGGATACCCCATTCAGTACTTC
-,-,TRBJ1-1,TRBV5-1,CARDEPQGKNTEAFF,TGCGCCAGAGACGAACCCCAGGGGAAGAACACTGAAGCTTTCTTT
-,many,TRBJ2-1,TRBV7-2,CASGNPPRTGGDEQFF,TGTGCCAGCGGCAATCCACCCCGGACCGGGGGCGATGAGCAGTTCTTC
-,many,TRBJ2-3,TRBV7-8,CASSQALGGTDTQYF,TGTGCCAGCAGCCAAGCACTAGGGGGCACAGATACGCAGTATTTT
-,once,TRBJ2-5,TRBV11-3,CASSNRVNERYF,TGTGCCAGCAGCAACAGGGTCAATGAGCGGTACTTC
TRBD1,many,TRBJ2-5,TRBV7-2,CASTNGLRGWGETQYF,TGTGCCAGCACCAATGGTCTCAGGGGGTGGGGAGAGACCCAGTACTTC
-,-,TRBJ2-7,TRBV12-3/TRBV12-4,CASSLGTASREQYF,TGTGCCAGCAGTTTGGGGACCGCTTCGCGCGAGCAGTACTTC
TRBD2,many,TRBJ2-1,TRBV5-1,CASSGGDYNEQFF,TGCGCCAGCAGCGGGGGGGATTACAATGAGCAGTTCTTC
-,few,TRBJ1-1,TRBV20-1,CSARDRTKVAEAFF,TGCAGTGCTAGAGATCGTACCAAGGTCGCTGAAGCTTTCTTT
-,-,TRBJ1-1,TRBV2,CASSEHPRKRAFF,TGTGCCAGCAGTGAACACCCCAGGAAGCGGGCTTTCTTT
-,many,TRBJ2-5,TRBV2,CASRRESSGTQYF,TGTGCCAGCAGAAGGGAGAGTTCAGGAACCCAGTACTTC
-,many,TRBJ1-6,TRBV6-5,CASKLELGPLHF,TGTGCCAGCAAACTCGAGCTCGGGCCCCTCCACTTT
TRBD2,many,TRBJ2-1,TRBV12-3/TRBV12-4,CASSSSGVYNEQFF,TGTGCCAGCAGTTCTAGCGGGGTTTACAATGAGCAGTTCTTC
TRBD2,many,TRBJ2-3,TRBV2,CASSPFRTSGGASTDTQYF,TGTGCCAGCAGTCCCTTCAGGACTAGCGGGGGGGCGAGCACAGATACGCAGTATTTT
TRBD1,many,TRBJ2-5,TRBV12-3/TRBV12-4,CASSPGTGAGETQYF,TGTGCCAGCAGCCCCGGGACAGGGGCGGGAGAGACCCAGTACTTC
-,-,TRBJ2-3,TRBV6-4,CASSDSLGSPDTQYF,TGTGCCAGCAGTGACTCGTTGGGGAGTCCAGATACGCAGTATTTT
-,many,TRBJ1-5,TRBV7-6,CASIVGNQPQHF,TGTGCCAGCATCGTTGGTAATCAGCCCCAGCATTTT
TRBD2,-,TRBJ2-1,TRBV7-9,CACSLVLAAYNEQVF,TGTGCCTGCAGCTTAGTACTAGCGGCCTACAATGAGCAGGTCTTC
-,-,TRBJ2-1,TRBV11-3,CASSFSLAYNEQFF,TGTGCCAGCAGCTTCTCCCTAGCCTACAATGAGCAGTTCTTC
TRBD1,-,TRBJ1-1,TRBV6-5,CASRPQDRVSTEAFF,TGTGCCAGCAGACCCCAGGACAGGGTGAGCACTGAAGCTTTCTTT
-,-,TRBJ1-1,TRBV7-2,CASSLFGQVGTEAFF,TGTGCCAGCAGCTTATTTGGCCAGGTAGGCACTGAAGCTTTCTTT
TRBD2,-,TRBJ2-3,TRBV14,CASSLTSGGPTDTQYF,TGTGCCAGCAGCCTGACTAGCGGGGGGCCCACAGATACGCAGTATTTT
-,few,TRBJ2-7,TRBV9,CASSPSGTASYNEQYF,TGTGCCAGCAGTCCGTCAGGTACCGCCTCCTACAATGAGCAGTACTTC
-,many,TRBJ2-1,TRBV11-2,CASSPVNEQFF,TGTGCCAGCAGCCCCGTCAATGAGCAGTTCTTC
-,few,TRBJ1-1,TRBV9,CASSPFTNTEAFF,TGTGCCAGCAGCCCGTTCACTAACACTGAAGCTTTCTTT
-,many,TRBJ2-3,TRBV27,CASLAGTDSTDTQYF,TGTGCCAGCTTAGCAGGGACGGATAGCACAGATACGCAGTATTTT
TRBD1,-,TRBJ1-1,TRBV25-1,CASRGQGMNTEAFF,TGTGCCAGCAGAGGACAGGGGATGAACACTGAAGCTTTCTTT
-,many,TRBJ2-7,TRBV2,CASPADTSSYEQYF,TGTGCCAGCCCGGCAGATACTTCATCCTACGAGCAGTACTTC
TRBD1,-,TRBJ1-4,TRBV10-2,CASSPRLGQGDEKRFF,TGCGCCAGCAGTCCCCGATTGGGACAGGGAGATGAAAAACGGTTTTTT
TRBD1,-,TRBJ2-5,TRBV29-1,CSVTDRERRETQYF,TGCAGTGTTACGGACAGGGAAAGACGAGAGACCCAGTACTTC
TRBD1,-,TRBJ1-2,TRBV6-5,CASCRGGGRSYGYTF,TGTGCCAGCTGCAGGGGGGGGGGCAGGAGCTATGGCTACACCTTC
-,few,TRBJ2-7,TRBV29-1,CSVEDRGSTYEQYF,TGCAGCGTTGAAGATCGGGGGTCCACTTACGAGCAGTACTTC
-,once,TRBJ1-2,TRBV30,CAWTEVRTGRGYTF,TGTGCCTGGACCGAGGTTAGGACCGGTAGAGGCTACACCTTC
TRBD1,many,TRBJ2-7,TRBV10-1,CASSEYRGSYEQYF,TGCGCCAGCAGCGAATACAGGGGCTCCTACGAGCAGTACTTC
-,-,TRBJ2-6,TRBV29-1,CSFLPGSGANVLTF,TGCAGCTTCTTGCCCGGCTCTGGGGCCAACGTCCTGACTTTC
TRBD1,-,TRBJ2-7,TRBV6-5,CASSYSGTDSYEQYF,TGTGCCAGCAGTTACTCGGGGACAGACTCCTACGAGCAGTACTTC
-,-,TRBJ1-1,TRBV9,CASSVRGMDTEAFF,TGTGCCAGCAGCGTACGGGGTATGGACACTGAAGCTTTCTTT
-,-,TRBJ1-5,TRBV6-6,CASSNREGNQPQHF,TGTGCCAGCAGTAACAGGGAGGGCAATCAGCCCCAGCATTTT
TRBD2,few,TRBJ2-1,TRBV2,CASSHRTSGGDEQFF,TGTGCCAGCAGCCACAGGACTAGCGGGGGGGACGAGCAGTTCTTC
-,-,TRBJ2-7,TRBV3-1,CASSNQGNSYEQYF,TGTGCCAGCAGCAATCAAGGGAACTCCTACGAGCAGTACTTC
TRBD1,-,TRBJ1-1,TRBV7-6,CASSSRQGGGAFF,TGTGCCAGCAGCTCCCGACAGGGGGGCGGAGCTTTCTTT
-,few,TRBJ2-7,TRBV12-3/TRBV12-4,CASSLWVVTEPYEQYF,TGTGCCAGCAGTTTATGGGTGGTGACAGAGCCCTACGAGCAGTACTTC
-,once,TRBJ2-5,TRBV16,CASSQSGSRGEQYF,TGTGCCAGCAGCCAATCTGGGTCCCGTGGGGAGCAGTACTTC
-,many,TRBJ1-2,TRBV7-2,CASSYLSGDYGYTF,TGTGCCAGCAGCTATTTGAGTGGGGACTATGGCTACACCTTC
-,-,TRBJ1-1,TRBV6-2/TRBV6-3,CASQGSLLNTEAFF,TGTGCCAGTCAGGGGTCCCTACTGAACACTGAAGCTTTCTTT
TRBD2,-,TRBJ2-3,TRBV3-1,CASSPPSSGGAGTQYF,TGTGCCAGCTCCCCACCCTCTAGCGGGGGGGCCGGTACGCAGTATTTT
-,many,TRBJ1-1,TRBV6-6,CASSFGGMNTEAFF,TGTGCCAGCAGTTTTGGGGGGATGAACACTGAAGCTTTCTTT
-,many,TRBJ1-6,TRBV20-1,CSASSGTPNSPLHF,TGCAGTGCAAGCTCCGGGACACCTAATTCACCCCTCCACTTT
TRBD1,few,TRBJ1-5,TRBV14,CASSHPLRGQAINQPQHF,TGTGCCAGCAGCCATCCTTTGCGGGGACAGGCGATCAATCAGCCCCAGCATTTT
TRBD1,few,TRBJ1-6,TRBV12-3/TRBV12-4,CASSFNKGTGGSPLHF,TGTGCCAGCAGTTTTAACAAAGGAACAGGGGGTTCACCCCTCCACTTT